This TCR beta chain was retrieved from a study of post-analysis software for immune sequencing data. CDR3 length: 14 residues. Trimming cost V 5 bases and J 6 bases; bases outside gene matches: 6. The V gene's germline CDR1 is MNHEY and CDR2 SVGAGI. General study points: Five TRBV segments, including TRBV5-6, TRBV5-1 and TRBV20-1, were more frequent in patients than controls.

TCR beta cDNA libraries had unique molecular identifiers. TCRdb re-analysed the PCR reads in MiXCR, keeping a single row per CDR3 protein. The repertoire holds about 540,000 distinct CDR3 sequences, with 30% to 40% as singletons. With regard to this clonotype: The antigen remains undetermined.

J is TRBJ2-5 and V is TRBV6-5; 10 nucleotides match TRBD2. This clonotype was sampled from a girl aged 2-17 years with multiple sclerosis. Sequenced input: blood. CDR3 sequence reads: CASSPPGLAKTQYF. The CDR3 DNA reads as TGTGCCAGCAGTCCCCCGGGACTAGCGAAGACCCAGTACTTC.